This T cell receptor (beta chain) was observed in a study of blood T cells in healthy people across ages. V was shortened by 7 bases and J by 1 base, with 11 bases between the two germline ends. Germline CDR1 and CDR2: SNHLY and FYNNEI. The CDR3 contains 15 residues. Using a J-beta primer mix together with a sample-barcoded 5' primer, a second PCR was run for about 6 to 11 cycles. One entry per CDR3 protein, called by TCRdb with MiXCR from the 5' RACE reads. The table has approximately 490,000 distinct CDR3 sequences, approximately 25% seen once. These records were also assigned to another study, of T cells of mothers and their children. That publication notes: Related pairs of mothers and children showed slightly higher, non-significant overlap versus unrelated pairs.

The V and J genes are TRBV2 and TRBJ2-6; D not certain. Sequenced material: blood. The TCR comes from a boy aged 5-17 years in good health. CDR3 in amino acids: CASTSFSSGANVLTF. As DNA, the CDR3 is TGTGCCAGCACCTCCTTTAGTTCTGGGGCCAACGTCCTGACTTTC.